This T cell receptor (beta chain) was identified during a study of vaccination and CD4 T cells after COVID-19. Study as a whole: Recovered-phase convalescent patients showed SARS-CoV-2 positivity by nasal swab PCR; 9 or 10 were mild, one severe. Overlapping peptides covering the spike proteins of SARS-CoV-2, HCoV-NL63, HCoV-OC43 and HCoV-229E were added to stimulate cells.

V was clipped by 5 bases and J by 0 bases, with 10 bases between them. The CDR3 is 15 amino acids. Germline V gene data show CDR1 as SEHNR and CDR2 as FQNEAQ (reference sequence). Note on this clonotype: Its matching antigen is unknown.

Cultured CD4+ T cells had their DNA profiled by the Oncomine TCR Beta short-read assay. It was cultured CD4+ T cells from which genomic DNA was extracted. TCRdb processed the PCR reads anew with MiXCR; each CDR3 protein has one entry. Of around 14,000 distinct CDR3 sequences listed, approximately 21% are singletons. Treatment described: roughly ten-day PBMC culture with coronavirus spike peptide pools or control peptides (ViraFEST assay). For ViraFEST, peptide pools expanded antigen-specific T cells, after which the TCRs were sequenced. Sequenced input: cultured CD4+ T cells from blood. The TCR sequence derives from a human donor with COVID-19. The rearrangement joins TRBV7-9 to TRBJ1-4; D is perhaps TRBD1 (5 bases). The CDR3 DNA reads as TGTGCCAGCAGCCTTCGACAGACAACTAATGAAAAACTGTTTTTT. Translated, it gives CASSLRQTTNEKLFF.